The clone carrying this T cell receptor (beta chain) was counted a single time. In the study's own analysis: From reference gene primer amplification, estimates of nucleated cell counts were derived. Sequencing was performed with immunoSEQ multiplex PCR; in TCRdb, only in-frame clones are kept and a portion is missing. That table gives V, J and clone size, and the DNA gave D and trimming. The sample lists 60,000 to 85,000 clones, 70% to 90% occurring once. This sample was taken from a study of blood T cell repertoires in COVID-19. About the study: Nucleic acid was either cDNA or gDNA, and it came from T cells, B-cell-depleted T cells, or PBMCs.

The CDR3 consists of 15 residues. Germline CDR1 and CDR2: SEHNR and FQNEAQ (reference sequence). Trimming shortened V by 5 bases and J by 8 bases, and 18 bases separated the two germline ends. The sequence was obtained from an elderly woman with active or convalescent COVID-19. Sequencing was performed on peripheral blood. The V gene is TRBV7-9, the J gene TRBJ1-4; D ambiguous. The CDR3 DNA reads TGTGCCAGCAGCCCAAAGCGGCGGGTTCACGAAAAACTGTTTTTT. Residues: CASSPKRRVHEKLFF.